The T cell receptor beta chain under discussion was sequenced for a study of blood T cell repertoires in COVID-19. Study context: In each case, the material was cDNA or gDNA derived from T cells, B-cell-depleted T cells, or PBMCs.

Those enrolled, adults aged roughly 18 to 90 years, came from about two dozen US areas. Recovered Cohort 3 donors showed two negative PCRs, clearance, or symptom resolution. Sequenced by immunoSEQ multiplex PCR; TCRdb stores in-frame clones only, minus some. The data show approximately 440,000 clones, with 90% seen just once and 0.6% to 0.7% held by the top ten. In its sample, this clone was seen a few times. The junction had 7 bases not matched to a gene; V was cut back by 5 bases and J by 4 bases. The CDR3 extends over 15 amino acids. The germline gives CDR1 SSHAT, CDR2 FNYEAQ (reference sequence). The specimen sequenced was PBMCs or T cells enriched from blood (not recorded which). The V and J genes are TRBV7-7 and TRBJ2-1, with TRBD2 matching 8 bases. The TCR sequence derives from a man between 18 and 29 years old who had recovered from COVID-19. The CDR3 nucleotides read TGTGCCAGCAGCCGGGGGGGAGGTCGGTACAATGAGCAGTTCTTC. Its protein product is CASSRGGGRYNEQFF.